This is a list of T cell receptor beta chains from one sample in a study of CD8 T cells in Susac syndrome. TCRdb re-derived calls from the immunoSEQ multiplex PCR reads in MiXCR, one entry per CDR3 protein. The sample includes roughly 200,000 distinct CDR3 sequences, about 95% of them seen just once. The source material was CD4+ T cells from PBMCs. These TCRs come from a human donor in good health. Both conserved end residues are part of each CDR3.

TRBJ2-5	TRBV4-3	CASSQEFQNGKETQYF
TRBJ2-7	TRBV18	CASSPGLAGGQKYF
TRBJ2-5	TRBV9	CASSVAGRRETQYF
TRBJ2-5	TRBV29-1	CSVDPGGRTQYF
TRBJ2-5	TRBV5-1	CASSLGVARETQYF
TRBJ1-5	TRBV28	CASSSTGRNQPQHF
TRBJ2-1	TRBV5-4	CASSFLPGRYNEQFF
TRBJ2-7	TRBV30	CAWSVNGVGEQYF
TRBJ2-3	TRBV15	CATSQEISAGLRTDTQYF
TRBJ2-3	TRBV4-2	CASSLGSGVDTQYF
TRBJ2-6	TRBV5-1	CASSSTGGWSNVLTF
TRBJ1-2	TRBV27	CASRRTGAYGYTF
TRBJ2-2	TRBV7-3	CASSLEETGELFF
TRBJ2-1	TRBV29-1	CSSIRSSSYNEQFF
TRBJ1-2	TRBV9	CASSVLGQGDGYTF
TRBJ2-3	TRBV20-1	CSAHRAGADTQYF
TRBJ1-4	TRBV15	CATSRGWGYLEKLFF
TRBJ2-3	TRBV6-5	CASSRRRPDTDTQYF
TRBJ2-3	TRBV12-3/TRBV12-4	CASRDTREGTDTQYF
TRBJ2-1	TRBV7-9	CASSFRDNEQFF
TRBJ2-1	TRBV19	CASSKGLAGGLVEQFF
TRBJ2-1	TRBV6-2/TRBV6-3	CASSYSRTSPDEQFF
TRBJ2-1	TRBV29-1	CSAAVNEQFF
TRBJ2-2	TRBV3-1	CASSQEGSGNTGELFF
TRBJ1-4	TRBV7-9	CASSSDWGKLFF
TRBJ2-7	TRBV10-3	CAISPRQTGHEQYF
TRBJ1-1	TRBV12-3/TRBV12-4	CASSLGMNTEAFF
TRBJ1-5	TRBV20-1	CSANRGPQPQHF
TRBJ2-1	TRBV7-2	CASSWQPSGTSGEQFF
TRBJ2-7	TRBV30	CAWSAQGRQYF
TRBJ1-3	TRBV5-4	CASSWGTRPSGNTIYF
TRBJ1-2	TRBV29-1	CSVAQGAGYGYTF
TRBJ2-3	TRBV19	CASSRLGTDTQYF
TRBJ2-7	TRBV27	CASTLAGSSYEQYF
TRBJ1-1	TRBV18	CASSLQREQNTEAFF
TRBJ2-7	TRBV21-1	CASDDRHYEQYF
TRBJ2-7	TRBV2	CASRGVAYEQYF
TRBJ2-7	TRBV3-1	CASSQLAGGLEQYF
TRBJ2-7	TRBV3-1	CASSQDSDPYEQYF
TRBJ2-7	TRBV15	CATSRDTNPTYEQYF